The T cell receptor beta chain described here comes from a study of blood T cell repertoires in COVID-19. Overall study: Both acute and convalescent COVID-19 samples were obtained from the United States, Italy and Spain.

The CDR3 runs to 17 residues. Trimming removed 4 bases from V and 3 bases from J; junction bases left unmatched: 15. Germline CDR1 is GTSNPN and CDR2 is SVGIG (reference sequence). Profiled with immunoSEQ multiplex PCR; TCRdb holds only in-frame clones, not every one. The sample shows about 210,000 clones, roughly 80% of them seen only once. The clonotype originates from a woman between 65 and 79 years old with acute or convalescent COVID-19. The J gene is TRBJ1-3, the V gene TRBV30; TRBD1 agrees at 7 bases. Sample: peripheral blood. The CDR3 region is CAWTPGGHGVYGNTIYF. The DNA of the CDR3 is TGTGCCTGGACCCCAGGGGGGCACGGGGTTTATGGAAACACCATATATTTT.